A single T cell receptor (beta chain) is shown here with its context. This clone occurred a few times. No cognate antigen has been identified for it. One base away there is no much larger clone; base qualities are not given. V is cut by 1 base and J by 4 bases, and the space between the germline ends is 12 bases. The CDR3 has 15 amino acids, counting the end cysteine and phenylalanine. The CDR3 DNA has 45 bases and is translated from base 1. The germline V gene supplies CDR1 MGHDK and CDR2 SYGVNS. The data stem from a study of beta chain features in type 1 diabetes (dated by TCRdb to 2017 to 2018). Broadly, across the study: Mean age, gender distribution, total cell number and subset yield did not differ between patients and healthy donors. The study compared TCRB repertoires of sorted circulating CD4+ T cell subsets between recently diagnosed type 1 diabetes patients and matched healthy donors. A total of roughly 100 million sorted cells were examined across all samples, and the number of cells per subset was strongly correlated with RNA yield. Regulatory and stem cell-like memory subsets were obtained from only 8 patients and roughly 8 healthy donors, while naive and central memory subsets were obtained from all 28 donors. Summary of the overall study and its limitations: Because cDNA rather than genomic DNA was sequenced, highly expressing activated cells could have been over-represented, although no difference in activation and CD3 levels was found between groups. Type 1 diabetes patients showed a moderate but significant shortening of TCRB CDR3 length in all four CD4+ subsets. Because small numbers of individuals were included in the HLA sub-analyses, any influence of HLA type on TCRB rearrangement was left unresolved. Shorter templates might have been favored by PCR, but patient and control samples were amplified and corrected together, so both groups would have been affected equally by any skew. Naive, central memory and regulatory TCRB repertoires appeared to be more similar among patients than among healthy donors. Patients with type 1 diabetes made fewer insertions and deleted more nucleotides at VDJ recombination sites, implying thymic rearrangement abnormalities.

From each donor, a single peripheral blood sample of roughly 0.11 L on average was drawn into heparinised tubes. A BD FACSAria II and a panel including CD45RO, CCR7, CD25, CD127, CD95 and CD27 were used to sort naive, central memory, regulatory and stem cell-like memory CD4+ T cells. All sorted populations exceeded 98% purity. PBMCs were isolated immediately by Lymphoprep density gradient centrifugation and stained directly without culture. Samples were stained and sorted in pairs, with one healthy donor and one patient per experiment, so that batch effects were minimized. All of the isolated RNA was reverse transcribed with the High Capacity cDNA Reverse Transcription Kit, so expressed TCRB transcripts were sequenced. Naive, central memory and regulatory T cell samples underwent deep immunoSEQ sequencing, averaging approximately 3.3 million total reads per sample. Sorted cells were lysed in RLT buffer and RNA was extracted with DNase-treated RNeasy Micro or Mini kits, depending on cell number. Each cell subset was processed separately to prevent cross-contamination, with patient and healthy donor samples processed together. TCRB sequences were amplified from cDNA with the immunoSEQ multiplex PCR, producing 87-bp fragments spanning the CDR3 region. Sequencing of the amplicons was performed on the Illumina HiSeq platform. Regarding the original processing steps: Synthetic template baselines were used to correct PCR bias computationally, reads within Hamming distance 2 were collapsed together, and singletons that could not be merged were discarded. Reads were aligned against IMGT so that V, D and J genes, CDR3 length and insertions or deletions at six rearrangement sites could be assigned. Within each subset, clonotype counts were normalized to sorted cell number, and only after that were true diversity and Gini coefficients computed with the tcR R package. The overlap coefficient, calculated on TCRB nucleotide sequences, was used to measure repertoire sharing. TCRdb stores this immuneACCESS table with in-frame sequences only. Part of the clones is absent; in the studies checked, under half of the shortfall reflects unresolved V genes, and no reason is known for the rest. The DNA was the basis for D and trimming; V, J and clone size are from that table. The sample includes 300,000 to 350,000 clones, with approximately 9.9% observed a single time. Approximately 1% of the sample is held by the ten biggest clonotypes.

The V and J genes are TRBV25-1 and TRBJ2-3, with TRBD2 as a weak D call on 7 bases. This TCR was sampled from a man younger than 40 with type 1 diabetes. Sample: central memory CD4+ T cells from blood. The sequenced DNA is TGTGCCAGCAGTGAATCACGGGGGGCAGCAGATACGCAGTATTTT. Its coded protein is CASSESRGAADTQYF.